This entry describes one T cell receptor beta chain. The sample originates from a study of blood T cell repertoires in COVID-19. Overall study: T cells, B-cell-depleted T cells, or PBMCs provided the cDNA or gDNA that served as material.

V shed 4 bases, J shed 1 base, and the junction held 7 bases outside the gene matches. CDR3 length: 16 residues. Germline V CDR1 and CDR2: MNHEY, SVGEGT. Here immunoSEQ multiplex PCR was the method, and the copy in TCRdb shows in-frame clones only, minus some. The sample has 400,000 to 450,000 clones; more than 80% are singletons. The V gene is TRBV6-2 or TRBV6-3, the J gene TRBJ1-3, with 7 nucleotides matching TRBD1. Sequenced: peripheral blood. This TCR was recovered from a woman aged 25 to 39 with active or convalescent COVID-19. The CDR3 sequence is CASSSQPGQSGNTIYF. CDR3 nucleotides: TGTGCCAGCAGTTCTCAACCGGGACAGTCTGGAAACACCATATATTTT.